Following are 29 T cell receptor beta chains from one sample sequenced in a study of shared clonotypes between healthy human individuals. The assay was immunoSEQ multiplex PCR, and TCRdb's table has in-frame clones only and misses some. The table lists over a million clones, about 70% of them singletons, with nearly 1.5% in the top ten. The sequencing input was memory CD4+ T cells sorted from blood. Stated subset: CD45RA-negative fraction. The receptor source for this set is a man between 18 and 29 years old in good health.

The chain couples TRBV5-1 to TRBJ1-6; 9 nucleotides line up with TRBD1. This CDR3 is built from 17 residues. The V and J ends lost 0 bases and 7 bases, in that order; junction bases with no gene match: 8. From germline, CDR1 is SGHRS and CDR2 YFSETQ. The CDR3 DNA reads TGCGCCAGCAGCTTGGAGTCACAGGGGGCTGTGAATTCACCCCTCCACTTT. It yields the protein CASSLESQGAVNSPLHF.

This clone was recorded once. The CDR3 region has the DNA TGTGCCAGCAGCGTAGATGTAACAGTAGGCGAGCAGTACTTC. Amino acids: CASSVDVTVGEQYF. The chain couples TRBV9 to TRBJ2-7, with D unclear. From germline, CDR1 is SGDLS and CDR2 YYNGEE. The V end was cut by 0 bases, the J end by 6 bases, with 13 bases between. This CDR3 spans 14 amino acids.

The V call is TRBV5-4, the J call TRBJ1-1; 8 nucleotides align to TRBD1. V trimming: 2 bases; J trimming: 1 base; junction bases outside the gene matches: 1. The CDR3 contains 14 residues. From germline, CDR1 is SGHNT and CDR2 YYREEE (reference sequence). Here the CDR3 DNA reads TGTGCCAGCAGCTTCGACAGGGGGAACACTGAAGCTTTCTTT. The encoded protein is CASSFDRGNTEAFF.

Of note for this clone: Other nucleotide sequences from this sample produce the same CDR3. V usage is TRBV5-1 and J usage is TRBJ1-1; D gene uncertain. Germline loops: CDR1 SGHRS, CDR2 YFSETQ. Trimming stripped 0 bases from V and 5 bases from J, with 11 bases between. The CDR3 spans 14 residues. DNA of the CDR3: TGCGCCAGCAGCTTGGCTGGGGTTGGAACTGAAGCTTTCTTT. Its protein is CASSLAGVGTEAFF.

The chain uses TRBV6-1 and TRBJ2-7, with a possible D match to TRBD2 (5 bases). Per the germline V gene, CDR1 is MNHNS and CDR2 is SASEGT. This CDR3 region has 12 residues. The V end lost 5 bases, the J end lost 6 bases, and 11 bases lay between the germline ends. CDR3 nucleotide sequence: TGTGCCAGCAGTCGAACTAGTGGCGAGCAGTACTTC. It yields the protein CASSRTSGEQYF.

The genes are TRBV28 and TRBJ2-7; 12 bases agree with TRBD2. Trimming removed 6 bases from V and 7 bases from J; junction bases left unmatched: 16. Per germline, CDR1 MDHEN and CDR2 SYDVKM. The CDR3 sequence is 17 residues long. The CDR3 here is CASSPPPLAGGPKEQYF. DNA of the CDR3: TGTGCCAGCAGCCCCCCTCCTCTAGCGGGAGGGCCTAAAGAGCAGTACTTC.

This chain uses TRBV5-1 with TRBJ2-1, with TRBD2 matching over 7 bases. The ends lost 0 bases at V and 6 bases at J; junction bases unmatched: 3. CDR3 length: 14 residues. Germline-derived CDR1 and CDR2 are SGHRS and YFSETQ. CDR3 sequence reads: CASSLAAGVNEQFF. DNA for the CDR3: TGCGCCAGCAGCTTGGCCGCGGGGGTCAATGAGCAGTTCTTC.

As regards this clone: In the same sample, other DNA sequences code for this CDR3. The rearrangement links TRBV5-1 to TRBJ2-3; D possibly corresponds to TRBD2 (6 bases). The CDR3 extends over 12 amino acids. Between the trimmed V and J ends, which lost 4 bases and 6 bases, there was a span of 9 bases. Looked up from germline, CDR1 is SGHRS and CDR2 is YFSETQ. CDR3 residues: CASSGGRDTQYF. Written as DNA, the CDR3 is TGCGCCAGCAGCGGAGGGCGTGATACGCAGTATTTT. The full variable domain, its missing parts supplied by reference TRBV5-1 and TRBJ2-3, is KAGVTQTPRYLIKTRGQQVTLSCSPISGHRSVSWYQQTPGQGLQFLFEYFSETQRNKGNFPGRFSGRQFSNSRSEMNVSTLELGDSALYLCASSGGRDTQYFGPGTRLTVL.

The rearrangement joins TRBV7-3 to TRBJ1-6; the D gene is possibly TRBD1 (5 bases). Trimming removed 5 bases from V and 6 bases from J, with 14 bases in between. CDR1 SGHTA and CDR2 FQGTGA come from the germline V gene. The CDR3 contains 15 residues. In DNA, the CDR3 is TGTGCCAGCAGCCCCTCGGGACGGGGTAATTCACCCCTCCACTTT. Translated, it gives CASSPSGRGNSPLHF.

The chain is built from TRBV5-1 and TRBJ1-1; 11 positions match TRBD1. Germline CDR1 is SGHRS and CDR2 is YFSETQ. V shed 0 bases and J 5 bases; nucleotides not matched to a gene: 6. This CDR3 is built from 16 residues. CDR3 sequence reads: CASSLAGQGEGTEAFF. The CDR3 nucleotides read TGCGCCAGCAGCTTGGCGGGACAGGGGGAGGGGACTGAAGCTTTCTTT. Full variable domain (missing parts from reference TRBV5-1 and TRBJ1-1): KAGVTQTPRYLIKTRGQQVTLSCSPISGHRSVSWYQQTPGQGLQFLFEYFSETQRNKGNFPGRFSGRQFSNSRSEMNVSTLELGDSALYLCASSLAGQGEGTEAFFGQGTRLTVV.

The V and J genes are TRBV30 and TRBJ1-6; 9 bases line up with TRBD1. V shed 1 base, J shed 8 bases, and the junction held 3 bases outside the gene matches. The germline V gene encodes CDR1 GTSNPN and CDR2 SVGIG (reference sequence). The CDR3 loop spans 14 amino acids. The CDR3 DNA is TGTGCCTGGAGTGCCCGGACAGGGGATTCACCCCTCCACTTT. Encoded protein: CAWSARTGDSPLHF.

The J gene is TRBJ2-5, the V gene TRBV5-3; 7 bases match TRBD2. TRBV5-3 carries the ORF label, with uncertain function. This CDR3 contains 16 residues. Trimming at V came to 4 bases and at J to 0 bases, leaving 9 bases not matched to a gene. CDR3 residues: CARSTRAGKYQETQYF. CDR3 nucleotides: TGTGCCAGAAGCACCAGAGCGGGAAAATACCAAGAGACCCAGTACTTC.

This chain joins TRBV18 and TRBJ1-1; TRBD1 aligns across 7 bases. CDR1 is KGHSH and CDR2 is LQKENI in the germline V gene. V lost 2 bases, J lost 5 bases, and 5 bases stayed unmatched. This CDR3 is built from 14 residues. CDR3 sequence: CASSPAQGGTEAFF. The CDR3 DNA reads TGTGCCAGCTCACCAGCCCAGGGGGGGACTGAAGCTTTCTTT.

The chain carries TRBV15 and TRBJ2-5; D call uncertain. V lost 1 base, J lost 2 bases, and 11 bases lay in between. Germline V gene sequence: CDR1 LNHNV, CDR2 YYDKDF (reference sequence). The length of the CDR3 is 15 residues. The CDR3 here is CATSRGQLLQETQYF. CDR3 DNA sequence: TGTGCCACCAGCAGAGGCCAGTTACTACAAGAGACCCAGTACTTC. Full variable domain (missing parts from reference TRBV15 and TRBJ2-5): DAMVIQNPRYQVTQFGKPVTLSCSQTLNHNVMYWYQQKSSQAPKLLFHYYDKDFNNEADTPDNFQSRRPNTSFCFLDIRSPGLGDTAMYLCATSRGQLLQETQYFGPGTRLLVL.

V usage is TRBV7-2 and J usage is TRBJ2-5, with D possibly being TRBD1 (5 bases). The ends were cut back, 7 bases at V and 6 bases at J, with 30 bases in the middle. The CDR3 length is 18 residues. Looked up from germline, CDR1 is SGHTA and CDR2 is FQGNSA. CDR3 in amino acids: CASTWQGTKRPGHQTQYF. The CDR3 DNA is TGTGCCAGCACCTGGCAGGGTACCAAGAGACCCGGGCATCAGACCCAGTACTTC.

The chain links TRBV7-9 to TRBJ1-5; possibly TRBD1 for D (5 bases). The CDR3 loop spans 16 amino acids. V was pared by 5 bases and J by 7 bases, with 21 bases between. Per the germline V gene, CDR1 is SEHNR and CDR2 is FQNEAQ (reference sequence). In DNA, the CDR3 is TGTGCCAGCAGCCACGGGCGAGGGACGGTGCACCAGCCCCAGCATTTT. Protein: CASSHGRGTVHQPQHF.

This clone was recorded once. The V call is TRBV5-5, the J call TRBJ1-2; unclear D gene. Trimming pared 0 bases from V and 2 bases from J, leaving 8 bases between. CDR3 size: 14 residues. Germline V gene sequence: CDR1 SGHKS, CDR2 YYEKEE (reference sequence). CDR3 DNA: TGTGCCAGCAGCTTGGTATCTGGGAACTATGGCTACACCTTC. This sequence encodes CASSLVSGNYGYTF.

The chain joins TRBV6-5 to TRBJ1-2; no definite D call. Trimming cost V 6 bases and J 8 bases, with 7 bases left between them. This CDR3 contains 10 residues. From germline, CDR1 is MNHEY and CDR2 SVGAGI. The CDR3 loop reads CASRGIGYTF. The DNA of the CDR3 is TGTGCCAGCAGGGGGATAGGCTACACCTTC.

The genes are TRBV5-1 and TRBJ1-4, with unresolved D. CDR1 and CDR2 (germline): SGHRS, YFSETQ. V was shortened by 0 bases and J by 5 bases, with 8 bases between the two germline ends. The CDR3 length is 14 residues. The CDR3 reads CASSLGHKNEKLFF. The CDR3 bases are TGCGCCAGCAGCTTGGGACATAAGAATGAAAAACTGTTTTTT.

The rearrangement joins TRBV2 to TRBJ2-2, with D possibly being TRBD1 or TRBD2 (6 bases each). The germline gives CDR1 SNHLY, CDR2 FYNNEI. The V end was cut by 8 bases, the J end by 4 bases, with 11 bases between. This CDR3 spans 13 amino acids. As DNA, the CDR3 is TGTGCCAGCGGAGGGGGTGGCACCGGGGAGCTGTTTTTT. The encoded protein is CASGGGGTGELFF.

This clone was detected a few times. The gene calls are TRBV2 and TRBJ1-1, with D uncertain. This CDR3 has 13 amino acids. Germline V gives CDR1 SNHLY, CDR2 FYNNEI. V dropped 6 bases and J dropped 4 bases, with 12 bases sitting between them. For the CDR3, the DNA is TGTGCCAGCAGCCAGGACTCGGGCACTGAAGCTTTCTTT. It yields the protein CASSQDSGTEAFF.

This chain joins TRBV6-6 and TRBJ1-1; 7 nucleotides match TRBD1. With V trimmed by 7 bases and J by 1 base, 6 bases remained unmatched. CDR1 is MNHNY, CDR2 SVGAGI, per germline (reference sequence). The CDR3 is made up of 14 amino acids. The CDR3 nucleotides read TGTGCCAGCACCCAACAGGGGTCGAACACTGAAGCTTTCTTT. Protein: CASTQQGSNTEAFF.

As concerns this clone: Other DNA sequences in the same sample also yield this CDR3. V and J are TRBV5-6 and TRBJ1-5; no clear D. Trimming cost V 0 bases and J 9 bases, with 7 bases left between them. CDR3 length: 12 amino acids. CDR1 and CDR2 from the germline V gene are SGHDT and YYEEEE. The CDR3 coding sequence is TGTGCCAGCAGCTTGGAGGGCGGGCCCCAGCATTTT. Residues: CASSLEGGPQHF.

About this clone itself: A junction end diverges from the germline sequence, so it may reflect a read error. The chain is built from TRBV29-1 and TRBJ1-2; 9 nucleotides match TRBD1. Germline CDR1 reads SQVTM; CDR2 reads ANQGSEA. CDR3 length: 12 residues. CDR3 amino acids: CSVRGTGNWYGF. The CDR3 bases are TGCAGCGTCCGTGGGACAGGGAACTGGTATGGCTTC.

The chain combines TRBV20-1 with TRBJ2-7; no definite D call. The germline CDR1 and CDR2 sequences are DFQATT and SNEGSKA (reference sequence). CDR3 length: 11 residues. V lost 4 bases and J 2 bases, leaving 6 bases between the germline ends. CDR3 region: CSATPTYEQYF. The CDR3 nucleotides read TGCAGTGCTACCCCTACCTACGAGCAGTACTTC.

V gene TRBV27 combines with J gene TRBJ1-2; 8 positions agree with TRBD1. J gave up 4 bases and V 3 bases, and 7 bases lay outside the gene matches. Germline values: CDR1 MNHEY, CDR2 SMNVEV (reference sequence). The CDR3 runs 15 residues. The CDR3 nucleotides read TGTGCCAGCAGTTTCACAGGGGGGAGACTCTATGGCTACACCTTC. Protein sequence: CASSFTGGRLYGYTF.

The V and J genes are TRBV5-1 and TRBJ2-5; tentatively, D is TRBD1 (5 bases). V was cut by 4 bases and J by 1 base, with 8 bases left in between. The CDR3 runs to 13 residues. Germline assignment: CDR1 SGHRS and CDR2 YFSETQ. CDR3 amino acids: CASSHTGQETQYF. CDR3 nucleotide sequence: TGCGCCAGCAGCCACACAGGCCAAGAGACCCAGTACTTC.

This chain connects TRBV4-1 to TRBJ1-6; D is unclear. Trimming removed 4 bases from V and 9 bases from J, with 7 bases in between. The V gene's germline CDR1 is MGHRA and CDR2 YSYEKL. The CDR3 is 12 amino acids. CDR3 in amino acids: CASSRDVSPLHF. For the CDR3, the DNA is TGCGCCAGCAGCCGTGACGTTTCACCCCTCCACTTT.

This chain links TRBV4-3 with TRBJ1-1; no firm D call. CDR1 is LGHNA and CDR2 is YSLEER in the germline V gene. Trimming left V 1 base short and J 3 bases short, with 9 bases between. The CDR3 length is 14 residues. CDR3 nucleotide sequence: TGCGCCAGCAGCCAAGGGGTCCGGGACACTGAAGCTTTCTTT. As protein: CASSQGVRDTEAFF.